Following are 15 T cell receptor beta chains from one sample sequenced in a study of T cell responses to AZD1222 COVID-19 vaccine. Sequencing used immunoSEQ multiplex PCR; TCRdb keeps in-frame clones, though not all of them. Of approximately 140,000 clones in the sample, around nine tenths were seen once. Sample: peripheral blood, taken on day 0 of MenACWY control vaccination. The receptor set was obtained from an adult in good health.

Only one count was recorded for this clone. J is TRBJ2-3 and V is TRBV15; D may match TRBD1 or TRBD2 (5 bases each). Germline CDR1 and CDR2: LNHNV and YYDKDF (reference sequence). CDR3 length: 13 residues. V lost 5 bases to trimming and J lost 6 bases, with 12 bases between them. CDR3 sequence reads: CATSAQGADTQYF. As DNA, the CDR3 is TGTGCCACCAGCGCCCAGGGAGCGGATACGCAGTATTTT. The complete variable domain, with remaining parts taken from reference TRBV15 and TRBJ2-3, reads DAMVIQNPRYQVTQFGKPVTLSCSQTLNHNVMYWYQQKSSQAPKLLFHYYDKDFNNEADTPDNFQSRRPNTSFCFLDIRSPGLGDTAMYLCATSAQGADTQYFGPGTRLTVL.

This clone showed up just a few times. The CDR3 coding sequence is TGTGCCAGCAGCGCCCGGGGGACAGCACGACACGAGCAGTACTTC. It codes for CASSARGTARHEQYF. This chain uses TRBV9 with TRBJ2-7; perhaps TRBD1 as D (7 bases). V was clipped by 3 bases and J by 5 bases, with 18 bases between them. This CDR3 has 15 residues. Germline V gives CDR1 SGDLS, CDR2 YYNGEE.

As DNA, the CDR3 is TGTGCCAGCAGCCAACCCTCTGGAAACACCATATATTTT. It encodes CASSQPSGNTIYF. The V call is TRBV4-2, the J call TRBJ1-3; D is unresolved. Germline values: CDR1 LGHNA, CDR2 YNFKEQ. The CDR3 consists of 13 residues. V was pared by 2 bases and J by 0 bases, with 2 bases between.

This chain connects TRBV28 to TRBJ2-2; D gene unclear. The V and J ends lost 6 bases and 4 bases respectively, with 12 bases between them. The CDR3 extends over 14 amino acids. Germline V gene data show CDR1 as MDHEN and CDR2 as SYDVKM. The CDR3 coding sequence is TGTGCCAGCAGGTCTCAGATTATCACCGGGGAGCTGTTTTTT. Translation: CASRSQIITGELFF.

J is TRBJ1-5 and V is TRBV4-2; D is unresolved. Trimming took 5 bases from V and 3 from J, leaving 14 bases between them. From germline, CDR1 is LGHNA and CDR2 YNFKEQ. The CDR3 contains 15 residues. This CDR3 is CASSARYGINQPQHF. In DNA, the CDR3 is TGTGCCAGCAGCGCGCGCTACGGGATCAATCAGCCCCAGCATTTT.

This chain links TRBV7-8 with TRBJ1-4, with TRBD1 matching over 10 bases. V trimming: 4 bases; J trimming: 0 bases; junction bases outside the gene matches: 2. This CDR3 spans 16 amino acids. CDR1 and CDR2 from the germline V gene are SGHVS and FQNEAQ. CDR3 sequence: CASSWGQGSTNEKLFF. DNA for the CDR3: TGTGCCAGCAGCTGGGGACAGGGGTCAACTAATGAAAAACTGTTTTTT. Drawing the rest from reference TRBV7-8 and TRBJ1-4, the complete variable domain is GAGVSQSPRYKVAKRGQDVALRCDPISGHVSLFWYQQALGQGPEFLTYFQNEAQLDKSGLPSDRFFAERPEGSVSTLKIQRTQQEDSAVYLCASSWGQGSTNEKLFFGSGTQLSVL.

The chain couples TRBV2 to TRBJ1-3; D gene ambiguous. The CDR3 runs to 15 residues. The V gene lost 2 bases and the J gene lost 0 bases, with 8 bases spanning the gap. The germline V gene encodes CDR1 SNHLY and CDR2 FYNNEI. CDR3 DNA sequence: TGTGCCAGCAGTGAATCGCGGGGCTCTGGAAACACCATATATTTT. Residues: CASSESRGSGNTIYF.

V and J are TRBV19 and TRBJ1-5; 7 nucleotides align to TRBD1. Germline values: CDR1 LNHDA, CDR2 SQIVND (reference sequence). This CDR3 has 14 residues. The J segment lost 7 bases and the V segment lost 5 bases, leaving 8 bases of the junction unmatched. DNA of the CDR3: TGTGCCAGTAGTGTCGACAGGGCAGGGCAGCCCCAGCATTTT. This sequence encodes CASSVDRAGQPQHF. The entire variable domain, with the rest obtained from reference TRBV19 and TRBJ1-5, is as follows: DGGITQSPKYLFRKEGQNVTLSCEQNLNHDAMYWYRQDPGQGLRLIYYSQIVNDFQKGDIAEGYSVSREKKESFPLTVTSAQKNPTAFYLCASSVDRAGQPQHFGDGTRLSIL.

CDR3 amino acids: CASSLTGGDEQYF. CDR3 coding DNA: TGTGCCAGCAGCCTCACAGGGGGGGACGAGCAGTACTTC. The chain carries TRBV27 and TRBJ2-7, with D perhaps matching TRBD1 (8 bases). V dropped 6 bases and J dropped 5 bases, with 14 bases sitting between them. This CDR3 comprises 13 residues. CDR1 is MNHEY, CDR2 SMNVEV, per germline (reference sequence).

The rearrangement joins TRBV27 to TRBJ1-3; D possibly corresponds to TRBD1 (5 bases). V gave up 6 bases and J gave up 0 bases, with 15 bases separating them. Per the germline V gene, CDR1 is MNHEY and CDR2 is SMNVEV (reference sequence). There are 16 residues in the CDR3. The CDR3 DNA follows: TGTGCCAGCAGCCCTTACAGGCGGACCTCTGGAAACACCATATATTTT. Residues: CASSPYRRTSGNTIYF.

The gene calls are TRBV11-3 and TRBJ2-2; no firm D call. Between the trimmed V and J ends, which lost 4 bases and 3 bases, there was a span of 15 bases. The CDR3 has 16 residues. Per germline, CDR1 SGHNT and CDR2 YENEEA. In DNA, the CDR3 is TGTGCCAGCAGCTCTTCGCCCGGCTGGGACACCGGGGAGCTGTTTTTT. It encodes CASSSSPGWDTGELFF.

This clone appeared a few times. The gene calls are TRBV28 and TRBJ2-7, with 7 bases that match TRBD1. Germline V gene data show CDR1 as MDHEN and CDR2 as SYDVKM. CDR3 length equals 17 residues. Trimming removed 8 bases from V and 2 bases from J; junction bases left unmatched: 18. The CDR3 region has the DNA TGTGCCAGCCGGAGTCCCTCTGGACAGGCCCATACCTACGAGCAGTACTTC. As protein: CASRSPSGQAHTYEQYF.

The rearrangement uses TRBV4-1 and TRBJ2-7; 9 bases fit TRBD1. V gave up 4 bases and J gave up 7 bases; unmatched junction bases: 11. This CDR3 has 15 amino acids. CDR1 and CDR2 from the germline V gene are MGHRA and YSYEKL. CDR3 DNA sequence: TGCGCCAGCAGCCCAGCCGGGACAGGGTTTGGGGAGCAGTACTTC. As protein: CASSPAGTGFGEQYF.

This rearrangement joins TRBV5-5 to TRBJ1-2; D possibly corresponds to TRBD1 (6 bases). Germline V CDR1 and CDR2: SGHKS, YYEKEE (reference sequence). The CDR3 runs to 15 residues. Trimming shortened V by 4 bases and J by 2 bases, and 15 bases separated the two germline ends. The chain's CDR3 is CASSPTGGWNYGYTF. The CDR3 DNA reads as TGTGCCAGCAGCCCGACAGGCGGGTGGAACTATGGCTACACCTTC.

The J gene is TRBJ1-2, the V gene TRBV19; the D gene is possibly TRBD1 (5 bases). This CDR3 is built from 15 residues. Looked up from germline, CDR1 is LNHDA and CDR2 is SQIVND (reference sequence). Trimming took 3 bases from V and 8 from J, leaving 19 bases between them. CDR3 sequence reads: CASSISRETSLGYTF. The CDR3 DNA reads TGTGCCAGTAGTATTTCCAGGGAAACGTCCCTAGGCTACACCTTC.